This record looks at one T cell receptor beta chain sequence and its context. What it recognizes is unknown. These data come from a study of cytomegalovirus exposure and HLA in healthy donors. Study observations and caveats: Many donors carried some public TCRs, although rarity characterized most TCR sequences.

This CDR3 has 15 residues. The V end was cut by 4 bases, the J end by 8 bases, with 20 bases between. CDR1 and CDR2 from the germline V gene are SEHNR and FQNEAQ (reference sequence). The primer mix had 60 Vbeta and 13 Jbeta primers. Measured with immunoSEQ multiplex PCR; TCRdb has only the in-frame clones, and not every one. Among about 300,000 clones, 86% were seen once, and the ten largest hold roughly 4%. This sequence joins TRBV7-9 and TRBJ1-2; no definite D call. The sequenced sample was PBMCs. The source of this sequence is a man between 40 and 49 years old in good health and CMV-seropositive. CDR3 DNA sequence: TGTGCCAGCAGCTCCCTTCTATCCGCCCCTAGCGGCTACACCTTC. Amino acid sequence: CASSSLLSAPSGYTF.